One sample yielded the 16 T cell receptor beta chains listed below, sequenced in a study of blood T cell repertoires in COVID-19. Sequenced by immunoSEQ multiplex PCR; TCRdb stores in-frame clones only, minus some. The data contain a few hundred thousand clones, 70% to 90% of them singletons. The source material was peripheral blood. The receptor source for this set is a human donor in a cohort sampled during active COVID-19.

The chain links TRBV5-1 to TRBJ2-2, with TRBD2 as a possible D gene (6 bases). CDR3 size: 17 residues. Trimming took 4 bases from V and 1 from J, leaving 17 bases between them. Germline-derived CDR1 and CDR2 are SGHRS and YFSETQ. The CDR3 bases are TGCGCCAGCAGCCGCGGCCCGGCGGGGAAGAACACCGGGGAGCTGTTTTTT. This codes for CASSRGPAGKNTGELFF.

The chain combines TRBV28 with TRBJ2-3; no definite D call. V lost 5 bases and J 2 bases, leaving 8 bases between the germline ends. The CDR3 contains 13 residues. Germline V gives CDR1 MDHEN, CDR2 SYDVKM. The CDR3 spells CASSLPSTDTQYF. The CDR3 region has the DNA TGTGCCAGCAGTCTCCCTTCCACAGATACGCAGTATTTT.

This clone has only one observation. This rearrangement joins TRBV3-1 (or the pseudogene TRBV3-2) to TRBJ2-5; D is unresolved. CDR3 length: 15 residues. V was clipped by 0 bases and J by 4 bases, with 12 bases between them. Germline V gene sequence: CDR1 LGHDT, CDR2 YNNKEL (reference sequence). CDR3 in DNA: TGTGCCAGCAGCCAAGATATAGCTAGTACAGAGACCCAGTACTTC. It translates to CASSQDIASTETQYF.

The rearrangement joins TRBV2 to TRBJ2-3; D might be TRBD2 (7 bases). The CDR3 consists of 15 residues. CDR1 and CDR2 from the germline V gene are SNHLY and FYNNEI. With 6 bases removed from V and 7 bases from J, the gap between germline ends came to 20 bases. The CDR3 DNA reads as TGTGCCAGCAGGATCGGACAGTCCGGGGGGTATACGCAGTATTTT. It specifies CASRIGQSGGYTQYF.

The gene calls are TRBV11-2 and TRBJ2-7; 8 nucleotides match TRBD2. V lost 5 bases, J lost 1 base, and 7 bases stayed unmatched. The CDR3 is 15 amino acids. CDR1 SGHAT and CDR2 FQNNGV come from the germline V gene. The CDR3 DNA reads TGTGCCAGCAGCGCTACCGGGACTAGATCCTACGAGCAGTACTTC. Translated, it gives CASSATGTRSYEQYF. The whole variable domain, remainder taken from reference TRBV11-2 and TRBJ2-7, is EAGVAQSPRYKIIEKRQSVAFWCNPISGHATLYWYQQILGQGPKLLIQFQNNGVVDDSQLPKDRFSAERLKGVDSTLKIQPAKLEDSAVYLCASSATGTRSYEQYFGPGTRLTVT.

The CDR3 loop reads CASSLAGVYNEQFF. The CDR3 nucleotides read TGTGCCAGCAGTTTAGCGGGAGTCTACAATGAGCAGTTCTTC. The gene calls are TRBV27 and TRBJ2-1; 7 bases map to TRBD2. V dropped 2 bases and J dropped 3; count of bases not matched to a gene: 1. Germline V gene data show CDR1 as MNHEY and CDR2 as SMNVEV (reference sequence). CDR3 length equals 14 residues.

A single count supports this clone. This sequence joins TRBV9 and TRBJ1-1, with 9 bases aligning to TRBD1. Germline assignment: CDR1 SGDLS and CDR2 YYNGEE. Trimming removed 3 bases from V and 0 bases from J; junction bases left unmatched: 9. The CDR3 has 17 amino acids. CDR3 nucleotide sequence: TGTGCCAGCAGCGCCAGGGGGACAGGGTCTTTGAACACTGAAGCTTTCTTT. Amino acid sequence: CASSARGTGSLNTEAFF.

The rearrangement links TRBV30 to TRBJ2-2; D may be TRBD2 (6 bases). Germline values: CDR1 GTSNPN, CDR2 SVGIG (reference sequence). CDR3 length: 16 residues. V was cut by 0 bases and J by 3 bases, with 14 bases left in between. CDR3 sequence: CAWSVFSGVDTGELFF. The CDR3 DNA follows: TGTGCCTGGAGTGTATTTTCGGGGGTAGACACCGGGGAGCTGTTTTTT. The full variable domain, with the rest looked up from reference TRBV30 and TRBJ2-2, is SQTIHQWPATLVQPVGSPLSLECTVEGTSNPNLYWYRQAAGRGLQLLFYSVGIGQISSEVPQNLSASRPQDRQFILSSKKLLLSDSGFYLCAWSVFSGVDTGELFFGEGSRLTVL.

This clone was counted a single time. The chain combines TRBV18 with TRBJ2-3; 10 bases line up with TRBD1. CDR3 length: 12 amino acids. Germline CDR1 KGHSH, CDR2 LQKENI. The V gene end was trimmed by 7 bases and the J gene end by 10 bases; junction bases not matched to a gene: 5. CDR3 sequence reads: CASCAGTGAQYF. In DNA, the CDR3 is TGTGCCAGCTGTGCCGGGACAGGGGCGCAGTATTTT. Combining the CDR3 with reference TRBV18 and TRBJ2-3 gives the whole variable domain NAGVMQNPRHLVRRRGQEARLRCSPMKGHSHVYWYRQLPEEGLKFMVYLQKENIIDESGMPKERFSAEFPKEGPSILRIQQVVRGDSAAYFCASCAGTGAQYFGPGTRLTVL.

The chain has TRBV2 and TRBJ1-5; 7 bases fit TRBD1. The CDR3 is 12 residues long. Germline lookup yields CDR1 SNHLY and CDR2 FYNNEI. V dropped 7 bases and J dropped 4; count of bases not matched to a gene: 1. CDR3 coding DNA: TGTGCCAGCAACAGGGGAAATCAGCCCCAGCATTTT. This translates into CASNRGNQPQHF. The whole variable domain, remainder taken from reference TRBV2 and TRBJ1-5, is EPEVTQTPSHQVTQMGQEVILRCVPISNHLYFYWYRQILGQKVEFLVSFYNNEISEKSEIFDDQFSVERPDGSNFTLKIRSTKLEDSAMYFCASNRGNQPQHFGDGTRLSIL.

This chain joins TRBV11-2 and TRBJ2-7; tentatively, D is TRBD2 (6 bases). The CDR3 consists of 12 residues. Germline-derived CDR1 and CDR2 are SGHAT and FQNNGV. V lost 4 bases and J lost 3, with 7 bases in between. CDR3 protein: CASSSTSYEQYF. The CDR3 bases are TGTGCCAGCAGCTCGACTAGCTACGAGCAGTACTTC.

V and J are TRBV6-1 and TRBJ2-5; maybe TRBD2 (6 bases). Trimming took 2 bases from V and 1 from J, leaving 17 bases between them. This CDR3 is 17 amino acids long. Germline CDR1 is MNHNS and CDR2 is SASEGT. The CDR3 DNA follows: TGTGCCAGCAGTGAACCCCCGGTGGGGGGACCCCAAGAGACCCAGTACTTC. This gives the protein CASSEPPVGGPQETQYF.

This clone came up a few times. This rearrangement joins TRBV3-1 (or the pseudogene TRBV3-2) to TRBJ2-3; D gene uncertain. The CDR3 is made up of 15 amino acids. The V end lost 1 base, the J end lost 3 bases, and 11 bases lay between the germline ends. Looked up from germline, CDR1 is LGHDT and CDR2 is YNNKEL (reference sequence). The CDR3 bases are TGTGCCAGCAGCCAAGGTCGTTTCTCGACAGATACGCAGTATTTT. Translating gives CASSQGRFSTDTQYF.

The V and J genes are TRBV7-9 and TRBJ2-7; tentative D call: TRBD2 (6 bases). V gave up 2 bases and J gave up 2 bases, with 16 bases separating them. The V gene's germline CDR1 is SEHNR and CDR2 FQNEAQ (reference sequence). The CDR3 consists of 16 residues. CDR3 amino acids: CASSLKGGVGPYEQYF. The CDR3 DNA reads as TGTGCCAGCAGCTTAAAGGGCGGGGTTGGGCCCTACGAGCAGTACTTC. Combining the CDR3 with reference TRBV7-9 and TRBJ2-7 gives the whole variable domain DTGVSQNPRHKITKRGQNVTFRCDPISEHNRLYWYRQTLGQGPEFLTYFQNEAQLEKSRLLSDRFSAERPKGSFSTLEIQRTEQGDSAMYLCASSLKGGVGPYEQYFGPGTRLTVT.

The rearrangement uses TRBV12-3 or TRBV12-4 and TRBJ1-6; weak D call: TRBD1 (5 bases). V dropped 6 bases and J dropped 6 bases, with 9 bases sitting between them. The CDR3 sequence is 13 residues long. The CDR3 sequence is CASRVRGNSPLHF. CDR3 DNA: TGTGCCAGCAGGGTAAGGGGTAATTCACCCCTCCACTTT.

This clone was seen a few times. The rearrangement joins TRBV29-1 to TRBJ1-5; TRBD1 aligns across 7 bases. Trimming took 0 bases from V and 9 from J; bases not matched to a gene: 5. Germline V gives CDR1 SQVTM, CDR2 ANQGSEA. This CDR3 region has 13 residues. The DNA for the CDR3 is TGCAGCGTTGAAGATCCAGGGGGTGGGCCCCAGCATTTT. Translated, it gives CSVEDPGGGPQHF.